These 19 T cell receptor beta chains came from one sample sequenced in a study of shared clonotypes between healthy human individuals. Assay: immunoSEQ multiplex PCR; the TCRdb copy retains only in-frame clones and omits some. The top ten clones hold under 0.065% of a sample with approximately 530,000 clones, 90% to 97% of them seen once. Sequencing was performed on naive CD4+ T cells sorted from blood. Subset given: CD45RA+ positively selected. The source of these receptors is a woman in her twenties or thirties in good health.

The V and J genes are TRBV6-5 and TRBJ2-5, with 10 bases that match TRBD1. The DNA end lines up better with TRBJ2-7; the J call may be wrong. The CDR3 contains 15 residues. Germline CDR1 reads MNHEY; CDR2 reads SVGAGI. The CDR3 nucleotides read TGTGCCAGCAGTTACTCTCGGGACAGGGGCTACGAGCAGTACTTC. Residues: CASSYSRDRGYEQYF.

The rearrangement uses TRBV23-1 and TRBJ2-5; D ambiguous. The J call may be incorrect, as the DNA end agrees better with TRBJ2-7. TRBV23-1 is labeled an ORF, and its function is uncertain. The length of the CDR3 is 11 residues. The DNA for the CDR3 is TGCGCCAGTCGGACCGACTACGAGCAGTACTTC. Its translation: CASRTDYEQYF.

This clone appeared once. The chain uses TRBV6-7 and TRBJ2-5; TRBD1 might be the D (6 bases). The J call may be mistaken, given a closer DNA end match to TRBJ2-7. TRBV6-7 is labeled an ORF, and its function is uncertain. The CDR3 runs 15 residues. CDR3 region: CASSSRDTAPSEQYF. CDR3 nucleotide sequence: TGTGCCAGCAGTTCCCGGGACACCGCCCCGTCCGAGCAGTACTTC.

This clone has a single count. The rearrangement joins TRBV7-3 to TRBJ2-1, with unresolved D. The ends were cut back, 2 bases at V and 9 bases at J, with 5 bases in the middle. Per germline, CDR1 SGHTA and CDR2 FQGTGA. This CDR3 is 11 amino acids long. In nucleotides, the CDR3 is TGTGCCAGCAGCTTAGGGTTTGAGCAGTTCTTC. Its translation is CASSLGFEQFF.

The J gene is TRBJ2-4, the V gene TRBV5-1, with D hard to call. The CDR3 is 13 residues long. The germline CDR1 and CDR2 sequences are SGHRS and YFSETQ. The V end lost 0 bases, the J end lost 6 bases, and 7 bases lay between the germline ends. The CDR3 nucleotides are TGCGCCAGCAGCTTGGGGGGTGGAAACATTCAGTACTTC. As protein: CASSLGGGNIQYF.

The gene calls are TRBV11-3 and TRBJ2-7, with TRBD2 matching 7 bases. This CDR3 region has 15 residues. Trimming cost V 1 base and J 3 bases; bases outside gene matches: 6. Germline lookup yields CDR1 SGHNT and CDR2 YENEEA. The CDR3, as DNA: TGTGCCAGCAGCTTAGGGGACTACCCGGACTACGAGCAGTACTTC. Amino acids: CASSLGDYPDYEQYF.

The rearrangement joins TRBV5-1 to TRBJ1-1; perhaps TRBD1 as D (5 bases). Germline CDR1 SGHRS, CDR2 YFSETQ. There are 15 residues in the CDR3. Trimming left V 0 bases short and J 4 bases short, with 13 bases between. The CDR3 coding sequence is TGCGCCAGCAGCTTGGGGACAAAGGATACCACTGAAGCTTTCTTT. Its protein product is CASSLGTKDTTEAFF.

The chain joins TRBV12-5 to TRBJ2-7; either TRBD1 or TRBD2 may fit D (7 bases each). CDR3 size: 20 residues. The ends were cut back, 4 bases at V and 3 bases at J, with 31 bases in the middle. Germline CDR1 and CDR2: LGHNT and FRNRAP. In DNA, the CDR3 is TGTGCTAGTGGTTCCTCCCCTCATCCCCTCAGGGGGGGCCGCCACTACGAGCAGTACTTC. Protein product: CASGSSPHPLRGGRHYEQYF.

The genes are TRBV18 and TRBJ1-4; D might be TRBD1 (5 bases). The V gene lost 2 bases and the J gene lost 8 bases, with 18 bases spanning the gap. This CDR3 comprises 16 residues. The germline V gene has CDR1 KGHSH and CDR2 LQKENI. CDR3 DNA: TGTGCCAGCTCACCAAGGTCACAAACAGGCGAAGAAAAACTGTTTTTT. Its translation is CASSPRSQTGEEKLFF. Full variable domain (remainder filled in from reference TRBV18 and TRBJ1-4): NAGVMQNPRHLVRRRGQEARLRCSPMKGHSHVYWYRQLPEEGLKFMVYLQKENIIDESGMPKERFSAEFPKEGPSILRIQQVVRGDSAAYFCASSPRSQTGEEKLFFGSGTQLSVL.

This clone was counted a single time. The genes are TRBV5-1 and TRBJ2-2; a possible D gene is TRBD2 (6 bases). CDR3 size: 14 residues. V was shortened by 4 bases and J by 4 bases, with 11 bases between the two germline ends. Per germline, CDR1 SGHRS and CDR2 YFSETQ. The CDR3 protein is CASSPGTFTGELFF. CDR3 sequence (DNA): TGCGCCAGCAGCCCCGGGACTTTCACCGGGGAGCTGTTTTTT.

This sequence joins TRBV2 and TRBJ1-1; D is perhaps TRBD1 (5 bases). Germline CDR1 reads SNHLY; CDR2 reads FYNNEI. The CDR3 has 12 residues. V was shortened by 6 bases and J by 7 bases, with 12 bases between the two germline ends. The CDR3 DNA sequence: TGTGCCAGCAGCCTGGGGGTGCGTGAAGCTTTCTTT. Protein sequence: CASSLGVREAFF.

This chain links TRBV28 with TRBJ1-4; the match to TRBD1 covers 9 bases. CDR3 length equals 17 residues. With V trimmed by 6 bases and J by 0 bases, 8 bases remained unmatched. Germline V gene sequence: CDR1 MDHEN, CDR2 SYDVKM. Here the CDR3 DNA reads TGTGCCAGCAGACAACAGGGGGCGGGTGCAACTAATGAAAAACTGTTTTTT. Translated, it gives CASRQQGAGATNEKLFF.

V and J are TRBV6-1 and TRBJ2-1; 9 bases are a match to TRBD2. The CDR3 spans 16 residues. V lost 4 bases and J lost 8; bases outside the gene matches: 12. Germline V gene lookup returns CDR1 MNHNS and CDR2 SASEGT. The CDR3 is CASSGIGTSSYYEQFF. The CDR3 region has the DNA TGTGCCAGCAGTGGAATCGGGACTAGCTCATACTATGAGCAGTTCTTC.

This chain joins TRBV30 and TRBJ1-1, with a tentative D call TRBD1 (6 bases). The CDR3 has 15 residues. The germline V gene has CDR1 GTSNPN and CDR2 SVGIG (reference sequence). Trimming removed 0 bases from V and 5 bases from J, with 16 bases in between. The CDR3 DNA sequence: TGTGCCTGGAGTGTACAACCAGGGGAGTGGACTGAAGCTTTCTTT. Encoded protein: CAWSVQPGEWTEAFF.

CDR3 in DNA: TGTGCCAGCTCACCAAGGGCGGAGATGAACACTGAAGCTTTCTTT. Translated, it gives CASSPRAEMNTEAFF. The chain couples TRBV18 to TRBJ1-1; no firm D call. The V end was cut by 2 bases, the J end by 0 bases, with 10 bases between. Germline V gives CDR1 KGHSH, CDR2 LQKENI. CDR3 length: 15 residues.

The chain carries TRBV7-2 and TRBJ2-1, with D perhaps matching TRBD1 or TRBD2 (6 bases each). The ends were cut back, 2 bases at V and 4 bases at J, with 18 bases in the middle. Germline V CDR1 and CDR2: SGHTA, FQGNSA. The CDR3 contains 17 residues. Here the CDR3 DNA reads TGTGCCAGCAGCTTAAGGGGGGCAGGGTTTGGATACAATGAGCAGTTCTTC. It specifies CASSLRGAGFGYNEQFF. Looking up the rest from reference TRBV7-2 and TRBJ2-1 gives the full variable domain: GAGVSQSPSNKVTEKGKDVELRCDPISGHTALYWYRQSLGQGLEFLIYFQGNSAPDKSGLPSDRFSAERTGGSVSTLTIQRTQQEDSAVYLCASSLRGAGFGYNEQFFGPGTRLTVL.

V and J are TRBV4-1 and TRBJ2-6; D call uncertain. Trimming removed 0 bases from V and 0 bases from J, with 12 bases in between. This CDR3 comprises 18 residues. Germline V gene sequence: CDR1 MGHRA, CDR2 YSYEKL. CDR3 region: CASSQDDGRSSGANVLTF. For the CDR3, the DNA is TGCGCCAGCAGCCAAGATGACGGGCGGAGCTCTGGGGCCAACGTCCTGACTTTC.

The J gene is TRBJ1-1, the V gene TRBV11-2; D is ambiguous. Trimming left V 5 bases short and J 1 base short, with 14 bases between. The CDR3 has 15 amino acids. The V gene's germline CDR1 is SGHAT and CDR2 FQNNGV. For the CDR3, the DNA is TGTGCCAGCAGCCCGCGGGCAGGAGGGAACACTGAAGCTTTCTTT. As protein: CASSPRAGGNTEAFF.

The chain combines TRBV12-5 with TRBJ2-5; 13 nucleotides line up with TRBD2. Trimming took 7 bases from V and 5 from J; bases not matched to a gene: 10. CDR1 and CDR2 from the germline V gene are LGHNT and FRNRAP. This CDR3 contains 16 residues. CDR3 sequence: CASARSGTSGTETQYF. As DNA, the CDR3 is TGTGCTAGTGCTAGGTCAGGGACTAGCGGGACGGAGACCCAGTACTTC.